This TCR beta chain was obtained from a study of blood T cell repertoires in COVID-19 (dated by TCRdb to 2018 to 2020). A note on the overall study: The collaborator samples originated in the United States, Italy and Spain and spanned the acute and convalescent phases of COVID-19. The samples were drawn from the first 160 participants of the ongoing ImmuneRACE study and from 1,254 subjects provided by 6 global collaborators. A de-identified subject ID, COVID-19 status, age in years and sex were almost always included in the sample metadata. The material from the prospective study consisted of cDNA or gDNA derived from T cells, B-cell-depleted T cells, or PBMCs. The repertoires were released in a freely available public database intended as a resource for research on the immune response to SARS-CoV-2. Where HLA class I and class II types were available, the types were taken from metadata supplied by the sample provider, not from assay-based typing. Subjects who had been exposed to COVID-19, were actively infected with it, or had recovered from it provided the deeply sampled blood TCRbeta repertoires that made up the dataset.

Here is what the overall study found, with its caveats: How much clinical and demographic metadata was included differed by source and by participant, and the metadata was provided uncurated.

The immunoSEQ Assay, a bias-controlled multiplex PCR, was used to amplify TCRbeta CDR3 regions from genomic DNA. The authors' analysis ran thus. The number of nucleated cells in each sample was estimated from the amplification of reference gene primers within the assay. To quantify the absolute abundance of each unique TCRbeta CDR3 rearrangement, sequence reads were collapsed and filtered. For each sample, productive Simpson clonality was calculated as the square root of Simpson's diversity index across productive rearrangements. This immuneACCESS table, as held by TCRdb, lists in-frame sequences with V and J called but not all clones. Of the missing ones, under half trace to an unresolved V gene in checked studies; the others have no known cause. The V and J calls and the clone size are those of that table, but D and trimming were determined from the DNA. The sample profile shows under 250,000 clones; about 86% of them were found once. More than 1.2% of the sample comes from the top ten.

Notes on this clone: No antigen is known for it. Per-base qualities were not stored, and no clone one base away is much larger.

Whole blood was collected in K2EDTA tubes by collaborating institutions according to the institutions' own protocols. For TCRbeta analysis, collaborators shipped samples as frozen whole blood, isolated PBMCs, or DNA extracted from either of those sample types. V is shortened by 4 bases, J by 0 bases, and the region joining them spans 10 bases. The CDR3 holds 14 amino acids from the cysteine to the phenylalanine. Of the read, only the CDR3 DNA is kept; its 42 bases are in frame from base 1. Taken from the germline V gene, the CDR1 and CDR2 loops are SGHVS and FQNEAQ. The chain employs TRBV7-8 and TRBJ2-7; the D gene assignment is ambiguous. This receptor was identified in an elderly man with acute or convalescent COVID-19. The specimen was peripheral blood. The DNA sequence follows: TGTGCCAGCAGCTCTCAGGCGAGCTCCTACGAGCAGTACTTC. It translates as CASSSQASSYEQYF.